This T cell receptor (beta chain) derives from a study of shared clonotypes between healthy human individuals. Broader study findings: It was observed that approximately 5% of naive CD4 clonotypes were shared across a handful of donors. Blood was the sole source, and tissue repertoires probably differ. Compared with memory subsets, naive subsets generally had larger estimated richness.

Generated by immunoSEQ multiplex PCR, the TCRdb table keeps only in-frame clones and is missing some. The repertoire consists of millions of clones, with roughly 93% occurring once and the leading ten covering around 0.4%. The investigators split CD4+ cells into a CD45RA+ naive subset and a CD45RA-negative memory subset. About this clone: Antigen unknown.

Trimming shortened V by 4 bases and J by 3 bases, and 16 bases separated the two germline ends. Germline V lookup: CDR1 LGHNA, CDR2 YSLEER. This CDR3 contains 16 residues. The receptor was derived from a man between 18 and 35 years old in good health. Some clones in this sample may be carry-over from other donors' samples. The chain employs TRBV4-3 and TRBJ2-1; D remains unclear. Sequencing was carried out using naive CD4+ T cells from PBMCs. Subset described: CD45RA+ positively selected. This CDR3 is CASSPEYLTVYNEQFF. The CDR3 nucleotides are TGCGCCAGCAGCCCCGAGTACCTTACAGTCTACAATGAGCAGTTCTTC.